The 31 T cell receptor beta chains in this list originate from one sample, sequenced in a study of response to subunit inactivated influenza vaccine listed by TCRdb under 2018. The receptor library was made with RT-PCR. These reads were obtained on an Illumina HiSeq 2500. TCRdb's own reprocessing of the public reads used fastp at Q25 and MiXCR and kept productive beta chains. CDR3 protein sequences are deduplicated, and each keeps its most common genes and DNA. This sample holds around 480,000 distinct CDR3 sequences; 16% were observed only once. Less than 4% of the sample is taken by the ten largest. Sequenced here: CD4+ T cells sorted from PBMCs, sampled less than 30 months after vaccination. The receptor source for this set is a man aged 50 to 69 who received an inactivated influenza vaccine. Donor details come from another sample of the same person, matched by shared clones.

This clonotype was seen more than once but under ten times. V and J are TRBV20-1 and TRBJ1-2, with TRBD1 matching over 7 bases. The CDR3 contains 14 residues. V lost 1 base to trimming and J lost 2 bases; unmatched junction nucleotides: 4. Germline CDR1 is DFQATT and CDR2 is SNEGSKA (reference sequence). CDR3 amino acids: CSARAIQGNYGYTF. For the CDR3, the DNA is TGCAGTGCTAGAGCCATACAGGGGAACTATGGCTACACCTTC.

This clonotype was recorded only once. The CDR3 bases are TGTGCCAGCAGCCCTCGGGAGGGGGCAAGGGTTGGATACACCGGGGAGCTGTTTTTT. Encoded protein: CASSPREGARVGYTGELFF. The chain employs TRBV11-2 and TRBJ2-2; the D gene is possibly TRBD2 (8 bases). Germline V gene sequence: CDR1 SGHAT, CDR2 FQNNGV. The V end was cut by 5 bases, the J end by 3 bases, with 25 bases between. The CDR3 has 19 amino acids.

The gene calls are TRBV3-1 and TRBJ1-5; 10 nucleotides match TRBD1. This CDR3 comprises 15 residues. Germline V gene sequence: CDR1 LGHDT, CDR2 YNNKEL (reference sequence). Germline trimming cut 4 bases from V and 6 bases from J; bases unmatched to any gene: 6. In nucleotides, the CDR3 is TGTGCCAGCAGCCGGGACAGGGGATCGGGTCAGCCCCAGCATTTT. This encodes CASSRDRGSGQPQHF.

This clonotype was seen only a few times. The V gene is TRBV30, the J gene TRBJ1-1; 8 bases map to TRBD1. V lost 7 bases and J lost 0; bases outside the gene matches: 16. Germline-derived CDR1 and CDR2 are GTSNPN and SVGIG (reference sequence). This CDR3 has 17 amino acids. CDR3 in amino acids: CASQRWTQGGLNTEAFF. The DNA for the CDR3 is TGTGCCTCCCAAAGGTGGACACAGGGGGGTCTGAACACTGAAGCTTTCTTT.

The genes are TRBV20-1 and TRBJ2-7; 8 positions match TRBD1. The germline CDR1 and CDR2 sequences are DFQATT and SNEGSKA (reference sequence). J gave up 2 bases and V 6 bases, and 6 bases lay outside the gene matches. The CDR3 has 13 amino acids. CDR3 sequence reads: CSAPGQATYEQYF. As DNA, the CDR3 is TGCAGTGCCCCGGGACAGGCAACCTACGAGCAGTACTTC.

This clonotype has a count of ten or more. The rearrangement links TRBV9 to TRBJ2-1; TRBD1 is a possible D gene (5 bases). Deletions cut 2 bases from V and 2 bases from J, with 11 bases between. The CDR3 covers 15 residues. Germline assignment: CDR1 SGDLS and CDR2 YYNGEE. The CDR3: CASSVQGLPYNEQFF. The CDR3 DNA sequence: TGTGCCAGCAGCGTCCAGGGCCTACCCTACAATGAGCAGTTCTTC.

This clonotype was seen a handful of times. The genes are TRBV11-2 and TRBJ1-1; 8 nucleotides align to TRBD1. V shed 1 base and J 5 bases; nucleotides not matched to a gene: 6. The CDR3 is 15 amino acids. Germline V gene sequence: CDR1 SGHAT, CDR2 FQNNGV. This CDR3 reads CASSLGSGGGTEAFF. The CDR3 DNA follows: TGTGCCAGCAGCTTAGGGTCAGGGGGCGGAACTGAAGCTTTCTTT.

V gene TRBV6-5 combines with J gene TRBJ2-1, with 7 bases matching TRBD2. This CDR3 has 17 residues. V lost 4 bases, J lost 3 bases, and 12 bases stayed unmatched. Germline V gene sequence: CDR1 MNHEY, CDR2 SVGAGI. The CDR3 coding sequence is TGTGCCAGCAGTTTCACTAGCGCCAAGGGTGGCTACAATGAGCAGTTCTTC. Residues: CASSFTSAKGGYNEQFF.

A word on this clonotype: The junction shows a germline mismatch at one end, possibly a read error. The chain has TRBV3-1 and TRBJ1-2; D is unresolved. Per the germline V gene, CDR1 is LGHDT and CDR2 is YNNKEL (reference sequence). The CDR3 covers 12 residues. For the CDR3, the DNA is TGTGCCAGCATCCAAGGCACTCCTGGCTACACCTTC. Amino acids: CASIQGTPGYTF. Looking up the rest from reference TRBV3-1 and TRBJ1-2 gives the full variable domain: DTAVSQTPKYLVTQMGNDKSIKCEQNLGHDTMYWYKQDSKKFLKIMFSYNNKELIINETVPNRFSPKSPDKAHLNLHINSLELGDSAVYFCASIQGTPGYTFGSGTRLTVV.

This clonotype was counted ten times or more. V is TRBV20-1 and J is TRBJ2-7, with D perhaps being TRBD1 or TRBD2 (5 bases each). The germline CDR1 and CDR2 sequences are DFQATT and SNEGSKA (reference sequence). The CDR3 contains 14 residues. Between the trimmed V and J ends, which lost 0 bases and 8 bases, there was a span of 17 bases. Written as DNA, the CDR3 is TGCAGTGCTAGAGACCAGACGGGGCCCGGGCAGCAGTACTTC. It specifies CSARDQTGPGQQYF.

This clonotype has a handful of counts. Written as DNA, the CDR3 is TGTGCCAGCACCAGGACCGGGACAGGGTCCCACGAGCAGTACTTC. It codes for CASTRTGTGSHEQYF. This chain uses TRBV28 with TRBJ2-7, with 9 bases identical to TRBD1. Germline values: CDR1 MDHEN, CDR2 SYDVKM. The V gene end was trimmed by 7 bases and the J gene end by 5 bases; junction bases not matched to a gene: 12. There are 15 residues in the CDR3.

This clonotype has at least ten counts. V gene TRBV12-3 or TRBV12-4 combines with J gene TRBJ2-7; TRBD2 matches 10 bases. CDR3 length: 17 amino acids. V lost 3 bases, J lost 0 bases, and 8 bases stayed unmatched. The CDR3 DNA sequence: TGTGCCAGCAGTTTGACGGGACTAGCGAGGGGCTCCTACGAGCAGTACTTC. This sequence encodes CASSLTGLARGSYEQYF.

The chain carries TRBV5-1 and TRBJ2-3; a possible D gene is TRBD1 (5 bases). The length of the CDR3 is 14 residues. CDR1 is SGHRS, CDR2 YFSETQ, per germline. V was clipped by 0 bases and J by 6 bases, with 11 bases between them. The CDR3 bases are TGCGCCAGCAGCTTGGATCAGGGTTCGGATACGCAGTATTTT. Encoded protein: CASSLDQGSDTQYF.

The table lists this clonotype with a few counts. The rearrangement uses TRBV29-1 and TRBJ2-3; D possibly uses TRBD1 or TRBD2 (7 bases each). This CDR3 is built from 19 residues. The ends were cut back, 4 bases at V and 2 bases at J, with 28 bases in the middle. The germline V gene encodes CDR1 SQVTM and CDR2 ANQGSEA. CDR3 nucleotides: TGCAGCGTTGGGACTAGAGGGACAGCTGTCTATGGGTTCACAGATACGCAGTATTTT. Its translation: CSVGTRGTAVYGFTDTQYF.

The J gene is TRBJ2-1, the V gene TRBV6-1, with 7 bases matching TRBD2. The CDR3 consists of 16 residues. V lost 0 bases to trimming and J lost 11 bases; unmatched junction nucleotides: 13. Germline V gene data show CDR1 as MNHNS and CDR2 as SASEGT. CDR3 loop: CASSEAPGLRREQQFF. Here the CDR3 DNA reads TGTGCCAGCAGTGAAGCGCCCGGTCTCCGGCGGGAGCAGCAGTTCTTC.

This clonotype has at least ten counts. The CDR3: CASSYEQLKGDTQYF. CDR3 sequence (DNA): TGTGCCAGCAGTTACGAGCAGTTAAAAGGGGATACGCAGTATTTT. The J gene is TRBJ2-3, the V gene TRBV6-5; no reliable D call. The V end lost 2 bases, the J end lost 6 bases, and 15 bases lay between the germline ends. This CDR3 comprises 15 residues. CDR1 is MNHEY, CDR2 SVGAGI, per germline.

The V call is TRBV20-1, the J call TRBJ2-7, with 10 nucleotides matching TRBD1. The CDR3 covers 14 residues. J lost 4 bases, V lost 5 bases, and 8 bases had no gene match. CDR1 DFQATT and CDR2 SNEGSKA come from the germline V gene (reference sequence). The CDR3 here is CSAPSRQGAYEQYF. In DNA, the CDR3 is TGCAGTGCTCCGTCCAGACAGGGGGCATACGAGCAGTACTTC.

The chain is built from TRBV10-3 and TRBJ2-3; D possibly corresponds to TRBD1 (6 bases). Per germline, CDR1 ENHRY and CDR2 SYGVKD. The CDR3 is made up of 11 amino acids. The CDR3 region is CALGATDTQYF. The CDR3 DNA reads as TGTGCGTTGGGGGCCACAGATACGCAGTATTTT.

The chain employs TRBV20-1 and TRBJ2-1, with 8 bases that match TRBD1. Per germline, CDR1 DFQATT and CDR2 SNEGSKA (reference sequence). With 5 bases clipped from V and 8 bases from J, the junction kept 8 bases outside the gene matches. CDR3 length: 13 residues. The CDR3, as DNA: TGCAGTGCTCAGAGGCAGGGGGCGCATGAGCAGTTCTTC. Its protein product is CSAQRQGAHEQFF.

The chain links TRBV27 to TRBJ2-3; 7 bases are a match to TRBD1. Germline CDR1 is MNHEY and CDR2 is SMNVEV (reference sequence). This CDR3 is built from 15 residues. Trimming removed 7 bases from V and 7 bases from J; junction bases left unmatched: 14. The chain's CDR3 is CASKLGGHYGNTQYF. The DNA for the CDR3 is TGTGCCAGCAAACTAGGGGGCCACTATGGGAATACGCAGTATTTT.

This chain connects TRBV20-1 to TRBJ2-7, with a tentative D call TRBD2 (6 bases). Germline V CDR1 and CDR2: DFQATT, SNEGSKA (reference sequence). The V end was cut by 4 bases, the J end by 0 bases, with 13 bases between. This CDR3 is built from 14 residues. The CDR3 sequence is CSATRGSGSYEQYF. The CDR3 bases are TGCAGTGCTACCCGGGGGAGCGGCTCCTACGAGCAGTACTTC.

There are a few counts of this clonotype. The chain employs TRBV12-3 or TRBV12-4 and TRBJ2-3, with TRBD2 as a possible D gene (5 bases). V was clipped by 7 bases and J by 5 bases, with 13 bases between them. The CDR3 loop spans 13 amino acids. Here the CDR3 DNA reads TGTGCCAGCACCGGTGGGGAGAAAGATACGCAGTATTTT. Residues: CASTGGEKDTQYF.

This clonotype appeared many times. The chain links TRBV5-1 to TRBJ1-1, with D unresolved. V was clipped by 1 base and J by 1 base, with 8 bases between them. CDR1 and CDR2 (germline): SGHRS, YFSETQ. This CDR3 has 14 amino acids. The CDR3 spells CASSLRAPNTEAFF. The DNA for the CDR3 is TGCGCCAGCAGCTTGAGGGCCCCGAACACTGAAGCTTTCTTT.

This clonotype was found a few times. The rearrangement joins TRBV12-3 or TRBV12-4 to TRBJ1-4; no definite D call. The V gene lost 3 bases and the J gene lost 8 bases, with 10 bases spanning the gap. The CDR3 consists of 13 residues. The CDR3 region has the DNA TGTGCCAGCAGTTTTGGATTTCGGGAAAAACTGTTTTTT. Translation gives CASSFGFREKLFF.

CDR3 in DNA: TGTGCCAGCAGTTTGACTAGCGGGAGGGCTTCCACAGATACGCAGTATTTT. This gives the protein CASSLTSGRASTDTQYF. This sequence joins TRBV6-5 and TRBJ2-3; 14 bases are a match to TRBD2. The CDR3 covers 17 residues. V dropped 4 bases and J dropped 2; count of bases not matched to a gene: 5. Germline V gene sequence: CDR1 MNHEY, CDR2 SVGAGI.

This clonotype appeared a few times. The chain has TRBV7-2 and TRBJ2-1; D is undetermined. The CDR3 is 14 amino acids. V was pared by 0 bases and J by 4 bases, with 7 bases between. In germline, CDR1 is SGHTA, CDR2 FQGNSA. DNA for the CDR3: TGTGCCAGCAGCTTAGCGGGGATTTACAATGAGCAGTTCTTC. Its protein product is CASSLAGIYNEQFF.

CDR3: CASTRTSGDNEQFF. The DNA for the CDR3 is TGTGCCAGCACTCGGACTAGCGGGGACAATGAGCAGTTCTTC. The rearrangement joins TRBV6-2 or TRBV6-3 to TRBJ2-1; 12 bases are shared with TRBD2. There are 14 residues in the CDR3. Germline V gene lookup returns CDR1 MNHEY and CDR2 SVGEGT. Losses at the gene ends were 7 bases for V and 5 bases for J; bases not matched to a gene: 3.

This clonotype has more than one count but fewer than ten. V usage is TRBV20-1 and J usage is TRBJ2-5, with 7 bases fitting TRBD2. Germline lookup yields CDR1 DFQATT and CDR2 SNEGSKA (reference sequence). The CDR3 contains 14 residues. J was trimmed by 2 bases and V by 0 bases; bases with no gene match: 3. CDR3 loop: CSARDWRGQETQYF. CDR3 DNA: TGCAGTGCTAGAGATTGGCGGGGGCAAGAGACCCAGTACTTC.

This clonotype was seen many times. One junction end does not reproduce the germline sequence, and a read error may be involved. The chain uses TRBV5-1 and TRBJ2-7; D call uncertain. This CDR3 comprises 13 residues. Germline CDR1 is SGHRS and CDR2 is YFSETQ. The CDR3 bases are TGTGCCAGCAGTTTCGGCGGTTCATACGAGCAGTACTTC. It codes for CASSFGGSYEQYF.

The chain carries TRBV7-2 and TRBJ2-7; D unresolved. The CDR3 runs to 13 residues. Germline values: CDR1 SGHTA, CDR2 FQGNSA. Trimming left V 2 bases short and J 7 bases short, with 12 bases between. CDR3 DNA: TGTGCCAGCAGCTTAACGACCGGCTGGGAGCAGTACTTC. Its protein is CASSLTTGWEQYF.

CDR3 protein: CASSDRRGLAGDTQYF. CDR3 bases: TGTGCCAGCAGCGACCGGAGGGGACTAGCGGGAGATACGCAGTATTTT. This chain uses TRBV9 with TRBJ2-3, with 12 bases aligning to TRBD2. V trimming: 3 bases; J trimming: 5 bases; junction bases outside the gene matches: 7. The germline gives CDR1 SGDLS, CDR2 YYNGEE. The CDR3 has 16 residues.